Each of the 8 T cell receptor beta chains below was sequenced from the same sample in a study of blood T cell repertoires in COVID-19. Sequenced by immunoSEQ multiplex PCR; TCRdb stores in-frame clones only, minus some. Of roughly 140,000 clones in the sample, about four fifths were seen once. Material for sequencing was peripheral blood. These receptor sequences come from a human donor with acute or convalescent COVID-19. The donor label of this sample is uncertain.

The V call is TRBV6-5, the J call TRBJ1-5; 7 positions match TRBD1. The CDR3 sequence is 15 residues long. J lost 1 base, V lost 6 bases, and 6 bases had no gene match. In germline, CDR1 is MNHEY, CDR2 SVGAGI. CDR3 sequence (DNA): TGTGCCAGCAGCAGACAGGGTCAGAGCAATCAGCCCCAGCATTTT. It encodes CASSRQGQSNQPQHF.

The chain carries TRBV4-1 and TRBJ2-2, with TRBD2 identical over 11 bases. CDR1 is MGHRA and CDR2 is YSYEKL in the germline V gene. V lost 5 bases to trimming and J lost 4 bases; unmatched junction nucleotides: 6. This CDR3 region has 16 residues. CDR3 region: CASSSRLAGTTGELFF. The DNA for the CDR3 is TGCGCCAGCAGCTCCAGACTAGCGGGGACCACCGGGGAGCTGTTTTTT.

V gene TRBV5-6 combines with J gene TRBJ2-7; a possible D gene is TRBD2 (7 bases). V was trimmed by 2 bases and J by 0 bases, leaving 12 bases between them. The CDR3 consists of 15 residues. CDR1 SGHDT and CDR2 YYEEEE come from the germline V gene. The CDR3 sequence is CASSFPGGPSYEQYV. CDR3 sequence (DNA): TGTGCCAGCAGCTTTCCCGGGGGGCCCTCCTACGAGCAGTACGTC.

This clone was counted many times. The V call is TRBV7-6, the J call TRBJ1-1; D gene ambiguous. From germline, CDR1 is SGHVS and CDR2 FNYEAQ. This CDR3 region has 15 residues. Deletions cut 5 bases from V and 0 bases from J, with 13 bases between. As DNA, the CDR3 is TGTGCCAGCAGCCCCGGGAGGGCGATGAACACTGAAGCTTTCTTT. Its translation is CASSPGRAMNTEAFF.

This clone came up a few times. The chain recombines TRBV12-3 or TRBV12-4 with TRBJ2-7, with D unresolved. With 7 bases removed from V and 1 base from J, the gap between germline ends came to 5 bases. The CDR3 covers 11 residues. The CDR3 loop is CASKQSYEQYF. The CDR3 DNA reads TGTGCCAGCAAACAGTCCTACGAGCAGTACTTC.

CDR3 sequence (DNA): TGCGCCAGCAGAGATCAGGGTAATTCACCCCTCCACTTT. Its protein is CASRDQGNSPLHF. The rearrangement links TRBV5-1 to TRBJ1-6; maybe TRBD1 (5 bases). Germline values: CDR1 SGHRS, CDR2 YFSETQ. The V gene lost 5 bases and the J gene lost 6 bases, with 9 bases spanning the gap. This CDR3 contains 13 residues. The full variable domain, in which reference TRBV5-1 and TRBJ1-6 provide the parts outside the CDR3, is KAGVTQTPRYLIKTRGQQVTLSCSPISGHRSVSWYQQTPGQGLQFLFEYFSETQRNKGNFPGRFSGRQFSNSRSEMNVSTLELGDSALYLCASRDQGNSPLHFGNGTRLTVT.

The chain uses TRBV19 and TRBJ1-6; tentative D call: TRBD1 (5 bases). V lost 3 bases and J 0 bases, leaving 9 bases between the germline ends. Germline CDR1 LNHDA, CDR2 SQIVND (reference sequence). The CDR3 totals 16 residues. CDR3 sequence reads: CASSMTADSYNSPLHF. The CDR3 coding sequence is TGTGCCAGTAGTATGACAGCTGACTCCTATAATTCACCCCTCCACTTT.

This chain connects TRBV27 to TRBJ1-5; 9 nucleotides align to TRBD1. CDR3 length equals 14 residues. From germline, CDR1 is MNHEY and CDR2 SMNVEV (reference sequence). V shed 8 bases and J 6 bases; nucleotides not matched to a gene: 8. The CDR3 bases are TGTGCCAGCGGACTACAGGGGGCAGGTCAGCCCCAGCATTTT. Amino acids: CASGLQGAGQPQHF.